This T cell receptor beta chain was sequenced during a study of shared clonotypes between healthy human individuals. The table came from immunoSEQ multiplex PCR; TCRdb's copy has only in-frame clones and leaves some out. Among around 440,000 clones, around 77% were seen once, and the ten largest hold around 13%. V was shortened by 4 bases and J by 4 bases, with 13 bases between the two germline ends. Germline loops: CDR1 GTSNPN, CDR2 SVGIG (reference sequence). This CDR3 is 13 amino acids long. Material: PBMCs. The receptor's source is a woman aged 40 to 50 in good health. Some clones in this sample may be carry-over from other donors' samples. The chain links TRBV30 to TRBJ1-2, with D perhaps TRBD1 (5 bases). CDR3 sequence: CAWKGRPVYGYTF. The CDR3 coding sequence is TGTGCCTGGAAGGGGAGGCCGGTCTATGGCTACACCTTC. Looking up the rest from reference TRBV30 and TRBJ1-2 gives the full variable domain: SQTIHQWPATLVQPVGSPLSLECTVEGTSNPNLYWYRQAAGRGLQLLFYSVGIGQISSEVPQNLSASRPQDRQFILSSKKLLLSDSGFYLCAWKGRPVYGYTFGSGTRLTVV.